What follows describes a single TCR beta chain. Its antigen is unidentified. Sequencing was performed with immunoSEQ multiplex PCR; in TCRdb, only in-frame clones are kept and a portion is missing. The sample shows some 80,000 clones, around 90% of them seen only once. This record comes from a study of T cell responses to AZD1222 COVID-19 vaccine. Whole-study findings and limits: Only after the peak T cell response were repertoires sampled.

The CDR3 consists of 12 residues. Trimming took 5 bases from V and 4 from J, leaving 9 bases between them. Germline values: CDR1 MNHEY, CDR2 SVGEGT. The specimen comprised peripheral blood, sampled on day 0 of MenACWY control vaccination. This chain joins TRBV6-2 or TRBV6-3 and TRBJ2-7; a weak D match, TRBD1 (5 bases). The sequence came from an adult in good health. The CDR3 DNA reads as TGTGCCAGCAGTCAGGGTCCTTACGAGCAGTACTTC. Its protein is CASSQGPYEQYF.